This TCR beta chain came from a study of blood T cell repertoires in COVID-19. On the study more broadly: The origin of the acute and convalescent COVID-19 samples was the United States, Italy and Spain.

The V gene end was trimmed by 2 bases and the J gene end by 6 bases; junction bases not matched to a gene: 19. CDR3 length: 20 residues. Germline V gene sequence: CDR1 MRHNA, CDR2 SNTAGT. Original methodology: The authors estimated nucleated cell counts from reference gene primer amplification. Sequencing was performed with immunoSEQ multiplex PCR; in TCRdb, only in-frame clones are kept and a portion is missing. The V and J calls and clone size were taken over from that table, and D and trimming were inferred from the DNA. The repertoire consists of roughly 15,000 clones, with 85% to 95% occurring once and the leading ten covering about 7.6%.

The chain recombines TRBV6-4 with TRBJ2-2; 9 bases match TRBD1. The sequenced sample consisted of peripheral blood. This TCR derives from a human donor with active COVID-19. The donor label of this sample is uncertain. CDR3 protein: CASSDGLVYKNRGLSGELFF. As DNA, the CDR3 is TGTGCCAGCAGTGACGGGTTAGTATACAAGAACAGGGGGCTATCCGGGGAGCTGTTTTTT.